Presented here are 22 T cell receptor beta chains from one specimen sequenced in a study of T cell repertoires in cytomegalovirus infection. TCRdb used MiXCR to reprocess the reads, holding one entry per CDR3 protein. The sample holds 200,000 to 250,000 distinct CDR3 sequences; roughly 34% are singletons and the top ten take 59%. These receptors lack a known antigen. The sample here was CD8+ T cells from cultured PBMCs, taken from culture after CMV antigen stimulation. Every receptor here comes from a human donor in good health (CMV status not recorded). Some clones in this sample may be carry-over from other donors' samples.

J is TRBJ1-6 and V is TRBV19; D gene ambiguous. The CDR3 spans 22 residues. Germline V gene sequence: CDR1 LNHDA, CDR2 SQIVND (reference sequence). The germline V and J ends were trimmed by 2 bases and 0 bases, with 26 bases remaining between them. The CDR3 here is CASSIPRVMANDSVSYNSPLHF. For the CDR3, the DNA is TGTGCCAGTAGTATACCCCGGGTGATGGCTAATGACTCCGTCTCCTATAATTCACCCCTCCACTTT.

The chain combines TRBV19 with TRBJ2-1; tentative D call: TRBD1 (6 bases). The V gene's germline CDR1 is LNHDA and CDR2 SQIVND (reference sequence). The CDR3 sequence is 16 residues long. Trimming stripped 5 bases from V and 0 bases from J, with 14 bases between. Written as DNA, the CDR3 is TGTGCCAGTAGTTACAGGGAAGGGAGCTCCTACAATGAGCAGTTCTTC. This gives the protein CASSYREGSSYNEQFF.

The rearrangement uses TRBV7-6 and TRBJ2-7; 12 bases line up with TRBD2. The CDR3 consists of 14 residues. From germline, CDR1 is SGHVS and CDR2 FNYEAQ. V shed 5 bases and J 5 bases; nucleotides not matched to a gene: 4. CDR3 loop: CASSPSGGAHEQYF. DNA of the CDR3: TGTGCCAGCAGCCCTAGCGGGGGGGCTCACGAGCAGTACTTC.

Only a few counts were recorded for this clonotype. This chain joins TRBV5-4 and TRBJ2-7, with 13 bases that match TRBD2. V shed 2 bases, J shed 6 bases, and the junction held 5 bases outside the gene matches. The CDR3 is made up of 15 amino acids. CDR1 and CDR2 from the germline V gene are SGHNT and YYREEE (reference sequence). Here the CDR3 reads CASSLWTSGSSEQYF. For the CDR3, the DNA is TGTGCCAGCAGCTTATGGACTAGCGGGAGTTCCGAGCAGTACTTC.

In this sample, this clonotype turned up a few times. The chain links TRBV12-3 or TRBV12-4 to TRBJ2-5; D gene unclear. The CDR3 sequence is 14 residues long. Trimming left V 8 bases short and J 0 bases short, with 13 bases between. CDR3 DNA: TGTGCCAGCCAAGGACGGCCCTACCAAGAGACCCAGTACTTC. This encodes CASQGRPYQETQYF.

The chain uses TRBV6-1 and TRBJ1-3; maybe TRBD1 (5 bases). Germline V gene sequence: CDR1 MNHNS, CDR2 SASEGT. The CDR3 loop spans 12 amino acids. V gave up 2 bases and J gave up 9 bases, with 8 bases separating them. This chain's CDR3 is CASSEWGSTIYF. The CDR3 DNA sequence: TGTGCCAGCAGTGAATGGGGGAGCACCATATATTTT.

There are a few counts of this clonotype. This sequence joins TRBV11-2 and TRBJ2-1, with 10 nucleotides matching TRBD1. This CDR3 is 15 amino acids long. The germline gives CDR1 SGHAT, CDR2 FQNNGV. V was pared by 6 bases and J by 8 bases, with 10 bases of the junction left unmatched. CDR3 region: CASRLMGQGIHEQFF. The CDR3 bases are TGTGCCAGCAGACTAATGGGACAGGGGATCCATGAGCAGTTCTTC.

The chain couples TRBV7-6 to TRBJ2-5; TRBD2 matches at 14 bases. Germline values: CDR1 SGHVS, CDR2 FNYEAQ. Losses at the gene ends were 5 bases for V and 4 bases for J; bases not matched to a gene: 9. The CDR3 length is 17 residues. CDR3 region: CASSHRLAGGRLETQYF. The CDR3 DNA follows: TGTGCCAGCAGCCACAGACTAGCGGGAGGGAGATTAGAGACCCAGTACTTC.

The genes are TRBV19 and TRBJ2-7; 9 positions match TRBD2. Germline-derived CDR1 and CDR2 are LNHDA and SQIVND (reference sequence). CDR3 length: 21 amino acids. Trimming removed 1 base from V and 1 base from J; junction bases left unmatched: 20. CDR3 nucleotides: TGTGCCAGTAGTATAGTCGTACAGCGGGATCTAGCGGGGACGAATTCCTACGAGCAGTACTTC. Protein product: CASSIVVQRDLAGTNSYEQYF.

The V call is TRBV27, the J call TRBJ2-7; maybe TRBD1 (6 bases). The CDR3 is 13 residues long. CDR1 and CDR2 from the germline V gene are MNHEY and SMNVEV (reference sequence). Trimming left V 6 bases short and J 0 bases short, with 9 bases between. In DNA, the CDR3 is TGTGCCAGCAGCAACAGGGACTCCTACGAGCAGTACTTC. Its protein product is CASSNRDSYEQYF.

Concerning this clonotype: The junction departs from the called germline gene at one end, perhaps through a read error. The chain has TRBV20-1 and TRBJ2-2, with 10 bases aligning to TRBD2. This CDR3 spans 16 amino acids. Germline-derived CDR1 and CDR2 are DFQATT and SNEGSKA (reference sequence). For the CDR3, the DNA is TGCAGTGCCAGAGCGGGGGGGCCCCCGGACACCGGGGAGCTGTTTTTT. Translated, it gives CSARAGGPPDTGELFF.

This clonotype was recorded only once. J is TRBJ2-3 and V is TRBV20-1; D may be TRBD2 (5 bases). V was trimmed by 2 bases and J by 0 bases, leaving 9 bases between them. CDR3 size: 14 residues. The germline V gene has CDR1 DFQATT and CDR2 SNEGSKA (reference sequence). CDR3 DNA: TGCAGTGCTAGAACTAGTTCTAGCACAGATACGCAGTATTTT. Protein sequence: CSARTSSSTDTQYF.

This chain uses TRBV10-3 with TRBJ2-3; TRBD2 agrees at 11 bases. This CDR3 has 16 amino acids. J lost 2 bases, V lost 7 bases, and 8 bases had no gene match. The germline gives CDR1 ENHRY, CDR2 SYGVKD. CDR3 protein: CAIKGELAGATDTQYF. The CDR3 DNA reads as TGTGCCATCAAGGGGGAACTAGCGGGAGCCACAGATACGCAGTATTTT.

This clonotype appeared a few times. This chain connects TRBV12-3 or TRBV12-4 to TRBJ2-1; D tentatively fits TRBD1 or TRBD2 (5 bases each). V gave up 4 bases and J gave up 3 bases, with 16 bases separating them. This CDR3 has 16 residues. CDR3 protein: CASSSPLGTVYNEQFF. CDR3 nucleotides: TGTGCCAGCAGTTCCCCGCTCGGGACCGTCTACAATGAGCAGTTCTTC.

CDR3 bases: TGTGCCAGCAGCTTGACCCGACAGCCCTTTAATGAAAAACTGTTTTTT. This sequence encodes CASSLTRQPFNEKLFF. The gene calls are TRBV7-2 and TRBJ1-4; perhaps TRBD1 as D (5 bases). The CDR3 extends over 16 amino acids. Trimming shortened V by 3 bases and J by 4 bases, and 15 bases separated the two germline ends. Germline V gives CDR1 SGHTA, CDR2 FQGNSA. The complete variable domain, with remaining parts taken from reference TRBV7-2 and TRBJ1-4, reads GAGVSQSPSNKVTEKGKDVELRCDPISGHTALYWYRQSLGQGLEFLIYFQGNSAPDKSGLPSDRFSAERTGGSVSTLTIQRTQQEDSAVYLCASSLTRQPFNEKLFFGSGTQLSVL.

The CDR3 DNA follows: TGTGCCAGCAGCTCAAGACAGGGGATTAATGAAAAACTGTTTTTT. This translates into CASSSRQGINEKLFF. The chain joins TRBV11-2 to TRBJ1-4; 8 bases fit TRBD1. V was clipped by 4 bases and J by 4 bases; unmatched bases: 5. Germline lookup yields CDR1 SGHAT and CDR2 FQNNGV. The CDR3 has 15 residues.

This clonotype was detected only a few times. The chain uses TRBV7-9 and TRBJ2-5, with D tentatively TRBD2 (6 bases). The germline V gene encodes CDR1 SEHNR and CDR2 FQNEAQ (reference sequence). The ends were cut back, 1 base at V and 5 bases at J, with 11 bases in the middle. CDR3 length: 14 amino acids. CDR3 bases: TGTGCCAGCAGCTTAGTGCTCGGAGGGGAGACCCAGTACTTC. It yields the protein CASSLVLGGETQYF.

The genes are TRBV9 and TRBJ2-1; 10 bases fit TRBD2. The germline gives CDR1 SGDLS, CDR2 YYNGEE. CDR3 length: 18 residues. Losses at the gene ends were 0 bases for V and 7 bases for J; bases not matched to a gene: 13. The CDR3: CASSVESGEREGVNEQFF. CDR3 bases: TGTGCCAGCAGCGTAGAGTCGGGCGAGCGGGAGGGGGTGAATGAGCAGTTCTTC. Combining the CDR3 with reference TRBV9 and TRBJ2-1 gives the whole variable domain DSGVTQTPKHLITATGQRVTLRCSPRSGDLSVYWYQQSLDQGLQFLIQYYNGEERAKGNILERFSAQQFPDLHSELNLSSLELGDSALYFCASSVESGEREGVNEQFFGPGTRLTVL.

Written as DNA, the CDR3 is TGTGCCAGCAGCCAGGACTATGGCTACACCTTC. Translating it yields CASSQDYGYTF. This chain connects TRBV7-9 to TRBJ1-2; D remains unclear. Germline V gives CDR1 SEHNR, CDR2 FQNEAQ (reference sequence). The CDR3 length is 11 residues. V shed 5 bases and J shed 3 bases, with 4 bases lying between them. The full variable domain, its missing parts supplied by reference TRBV7-9 and TRBJ1-2, is DTGVSQNPRHKITKRGQNVTFRCDPISEHNRLYWYRQTLGQGPEFLTYFQNEAQLEKSRLLSDRFSAERPKGSFSTLEIQRTEQGDSAMYLCASSQDYGYTFGSGTRLTVV.

Only a few counts were recorded for this clonotype. V is TRBV6-1 and J is TRBJ1-3; tentative D call: TRBD1 (5 bases). CDR3 length: 14 residues. Trimming removed 1 base from V and 4 bases from J, with 8 bases in between. Looked up from germline, CDR1 is MNHNS and CDR2 is SASEGT. The CDR3 spells CASSEGGNGNTIYF. The CDR3 DNA reads as TGTGCCAGCAGTGAAGGGGGGAACGGAAACACCATATATTTT.

The rearrangement joins TRBV5-6 to TRBJ1-1; D not resolved. The germline gives CDR1 SGHDT, CDR2 YYEEEE. Trimming pared 2 bases from V and 1 base from J, leaving 9 bases between. The CDR3 covers 14 residues. CDR3 nucleotide sequence: TGTGCCAGCAGCTTCCCGACTGGGAACACTGAAGCTTTCTTT. Translated, it gives CASSFPTGNTEAFF.

The V and J genes are TRBV7-2 and TRBJ2-7; TRBD1 or TRBD2 may be the D gene (7 bases each). CDR1 is SGHTA, CDR2 FQGNSA, per germline. Trimming pared 1 base from V and 4 bases from J, leaving 17 bases between. The CDR3 contains 16 residues. CDR3 sequence: CASSLGGSAGGYEQYF. DNA of the CDR3: TGTGCCAGCAGCTTAGGCGGGAGTGCAGGGGGTTACGAGCAGTACTTC.